This passage covers 24 T cell receptor beta chains from one sample sequenced in a study of shared clonotypes between healthy human individuals (TCRdb year 2020). The receptor library was made with the immunoSEQ multiplex PCR assay. TCRdb's version of the immuneACCESS table is confined to in-frame rearrangements and falls short of the full clone set. An unresolved V gene accounts for under half of the shortfall where checked; the remainder is of unknown origin. This sample lists millions of clones; more than 85% were detected once. In total, the top ten clones hold 1.5% to 2% of the sample. CD8 naive samples consisted of CD45RO-negative cells that were positively selected for CCR7, yielding a CD45RA+CCR7+ population without TemRA cells. Material for sequencing was naive CD8+ T cells from PBMCs. Explained via the paper, the cell subset or site label denotes: CD45RA+CCR7+. The receptors come from a man aged 18 to 29 in good health. Some clones in this sample may be carry-over from other donors' samples.

The chain employs TRBV7-8 and TRBJ1-2, with D tentatively TRBD1 (5 bases). Germline CDR1 SGHVS, CDR2 FQNEAQ. The CDR3 runs 14 residues. Trimming shortened V by 0 bases and J by 8 bases, and 13 bases separated the two germline ends. The CDR3: CASSLAGTMGGYTF. For the CDR3, the DNA is TGTGCCAGCAGCTTAGCCGGGACTATGGGGGGCTACACCTTC.

The chain has TRBV6-5 and TRBJ1-2; no clear D. Germline CDR1 is MNHEY and CDR2 is SVGAGI. The CDR3 loop spans 13 amino acids. V lost 6 bases and J 4 bases, leaving 12 bases between the germline ends. Here the CDR3 DNA reads TGTGCCAGCAGCCCCCTAGACGGCTATGGCTACACCTTC. Translating it yields CASSPLDGYGYTF.

The chain employs TRBV7-9 and TRBJ2-2, with D unresolved. The CDR3 spans 15 residues. Germline V lookup: CDR1 SEHNR, CDR2 FQNEAQ (reference sequence). V lost 1 base to trimming and J lost 6 bases, with 12 bases between them. The CDR3 DNA follows: TGTGCCAGCAGCTTAGGGACCAGCCCCCCCGGGGAGCTGTTTTTT. As protein: CASSLGTSPPGELFF.

The chain joins TRBV7-9 to TRBJ2-4; D remains ambiguous. Germline V lookup: CDR1 SEHNR, CDR2 FQNEAQ (reference sequence). CDR3 size: 14 residues. V was trimmed by 2 bases and J by 5 bases, leaving 10 bases between them. The CDR3 loop is CASSLSDWQNIQYF. The CDR3, as DNA: TGTGCCAGCAGCTTATCCGACTGGCAAAACATTCAGTACTTC.

With respect to this clone: The sample holds other DNA sequences that translate to the same CDR3. The chain carries TRBV4-1 and TRBJ2-7, with D possibly being TRBD2 (5 bases). Trimming pared 4 bases from V and 0 bases from J, leaving 10 bases between. This CDR3 contains 14 residues. Germline V CDR1 and CDR2: MGHRA, YSYEKL. CDR3 bases: TGCGCCAGCAGCCCCCCCAGCGGCTCCTACGAGCAGTACTTC. Its translation: CASSPPSGSYEQYF.

The chain joins TRBV10-1 to TRBJ2-7; no firm D call. CDR3 length equals 14 residues. V lost 2 bases to trimming and J lost 7 bases, with 15 bases between them. Germline V gene data show CDR1 as WNHNN and CDR2 as SYGVQD (reference sequence). The CDR3 sequence: CASSEVKTATEQYF. DNA of the CDR3: TGCGCCAGCAGTGAGGTAAAAACAGCTACGGAGCAGTACTTC.

The chain joins TRBV7-9 to TRBJ1-1, with D tentatively TRBD1 (6 bases). This CDR3 is 15 amino acids long. Trimming took 5 bases from V and 9 from J, leaving 22 bases between them. Germline lookup yields CDR1 SEHNR and CDR2 FQNEAQ (reference sequence). The CDR3 DNA is TGTGCCAGCAGCCTTACTGCGGGGGCGGCAGGTAAAGCTTTCTTT. Its translation: CASSLTAGAAGKAFF.

Turning to this clone: Other DNA sequences of this sample code for an identical CDR3. The chain joins TRBV7-9 to TRBJ2-7, with 8 bases lining up with TRBD1. CDR3 length: 14 amino acids. Germline values: CDR1 SEHNR, CDR2 FQNEAQ (reference sequence). The trim removed 5 bases at V and 0 bases at J, leaving 3 bases unmatched. The CDR3 region is CASSPGTGSYEQYF. The CDR3 bases are TGTGCCAGCAGCCCCGGGACAGGCTCCTACGAGCAGTACTTC.

This clone turned up a few times. The rearrangement uses TRBV27 and TRBJ1-5; D uncertain. There are 14 residues in the CDR3. Deletions cut 4 bases from V and 2 bases from J, with 9 bases between. Germline V gives CDR1 MNHEY, CDR2 SMNVEV (reference sequence). CDR3 nucleotide sequence: TGTGCCAGCAGTTCCTCCGGGGGCAATCAGCCCCAGCATTTT. It encodes CASSSSGGNQPQHF.

V and J are TRBV4-1 and TRBJ2-1; D is tentatively TRBD1 or TRBD2 (6 bases each). With 1 base removed from V and 4 bases from J, the gap between germline ends came to 20 bases. This CDR3 has 18 residues. Looked up from germline, CDR1 is MGHRA and CDR2 is YSYEKL. The CDR3 nucleotides are TGCGCCAGCAGCCAAGTCGTAAGTACGGGGGCCTATTACAATGAGCAGTTCTTC. This sequence encodes CASSQVVSTGAYYNEQFF.

The gene calls are TRBV11-3 and TRBJ2-3; D is undetermined. The CDR3 contains 14 residues. Between the trimmed V and J ends, which lost 1 base and 0 bases, there was a span of 5 bases. Germline CDR1 is SGHNT and CDR2 is YENEEA. The CDR3 DNA follows: TGTGCCAGCAGCTTAGGTAGCAGCACAGATACGCAGTATTTT. Its protein product is CASSLGSSTDTQYF.

This rearrangement joins TRBV7-8 to TRBJ2-1, with TRBD2 matching 9 bases. Trimming took 5 bases from V and 7 from J; bases not matched to a gene: 12. The CDR3 is 16 amino acids. Looked up from germline, CDR1 is SGHVS and CDR2 is FQNEAQ. The CDR3 bases are TGTGCCAGCAGCCCTTGGGGGTTAGCGGGAGTAAATGAGCAGTTCTTC. Its translation is CASSPWGLAGVNEQFF.

The chain has TRBV7-3 and TRBJ2-1; TRBD1 aligns across 10 bases. The ends lost 5 bases at V and 4 bases at J; junction bases unmatched: 5. This CDR3 spans 15 amino acids. CDR1 is SGHTA and CDR2 is FQGTGA in the germline V gene. CDR3: CASSVDRGMYNEQFF. The CDR3 nucleotides are TGTGCCAGCAGCGTGGACAGGGGGATGTACAATGAGCAGTTCTTC.

The chain employs TRBV9 and TRBJ2-7, with D tentatively TRBD1 (6 bases). Trimming left V 0 bases short and J 1 base short, with 11 bases between. CDR1 SGDLS and CDR2 YYNGEE come from the germline V gene. The CDR3 consists of 15 residues. Written as DNA, the CDR3 is TGTGCCAGCAGCGTAGAGGGGGACGAGTCCTACGAGCAGTACTTC. Translation gives CASSVEGDESYEQYF.

This clone was picked up one time. Additional DNA sequences in this sample encode the identical CDR3. The chain combines TRBV27 with TRBJ2-7; TRBD2 matches 11 bases. The length of the CDR3 is 16 residues. Unmatched junction bases numbered 9, after V lost 2 bases and J lost 6 bases. CDR1 is MNHEY, CDR2 SMNVEV, per germline (reference sequence). The CDR3 bases are TGTGCCAGCAGTTTAATCTTAGCGGGAGGGCCAGTCGAGCAGTACTTC. It is translated as CASSLILAGGPVEQYF.

The CDR3 sequence: CASSLIGGWQETQYF. Written as DNA, the CDR3 is TGTGCCAGCAGCTTGATTGGGGGCTGGCAAGAGACCCAGTACTTC. The chain has TRBV7-2 and TRBJ2-5; maybe TRBD1 (6 bases). The CDR3 is 15 residues long. Germline V CDR1 and CDR2: SGHTA, FQGNSA. The germline V and J ends were trimmed by 3 bases and 2 bases, with 13 bases remaining between them. The full variable domain, with the rest looked up from reference TRBV7-2 and TRBJ2-5, is GAGVSQSPSNKVTEKGKDVELRCDPISGHTALYWYRQSLGQGLEFLIYFQGNSAPDKSGLPSDRFSAERTGGSVSTLTIQRTQQEDSAVYLCASSLIGGWQETQYFGPGTRLLVL.

The sample holds one count of this clone. The rearrangement links TRBV7-9 to TRBJ2-1; D may be TRBD2 (6 bases). The length of the CDR3 is 16 residues. In germline, CDR1 is SEHNR, CDR2 FQNEAQ (reference sequence). The ends were cut back, 2 bases at V and 4 bases at J, with 15 bases in the middle. The CDR3 region has the DNA TGTGCCAGCAGCTTAAATAGGGCTAGCGAGTACAATGAGCAGTTCTTC. Translated: CASSLNRASEYNEQFF.

The chain employs TRBV5-1 and TRBJ2-7, with TRBD2 identical over 8 bases. Germline CDR1 is SGHRS and CDR2 is YFSETQ. The CDR3 runs 15 residues. V was pared by 0 bases and J by 3 bases, with 5 bases of the junction left unmatched. DNA of the CDR3: TGCGCCAGCAGCTTGGATCCTAGCGGGTACTACGAGCAGTACTTC. It yields the protein CASSLDPSGYYEQYF.

This rearrangement joins TRBV14 to TRBJ2-1, with D unresolved. This CDR3 comprises 12 residues. Trimming shortened V by 1 base and J by 7 bases, and 5 bases separated the two germline ends. The germline CDR1 and CDR2 sequences are SGHDN and FVKESK. Written as DNA, the CDR3 is TGTGCCAGCAGCCAAGTCATAAATGAGCAGTTCTTC. Translated: CASSQVINEQFF.

This clone was detected only once. The chain is built from TRBV19 and TRBJ2-2; the D gene is possibly TRBD2 (5 bases). The CDR3 has 17 residues. The V end was cut by 0 bases, the J end by 2 bases, with 13 bases between. From germline, CDR1 is LNHDA and CDR2 SQIVND (reference sequence). CDR3 amino acids: CASSIDLVDYNTGELFF. DNA for the CDR3: TGTGCCAGTAGTATAGATCTCGTAGACTACAACACCGGGGAGCTGTTTTTT.

V usage is TRBV9 and J usage is TRBJ2-7, with D hard to call. V lost 3 bases and J lost 0, with 13 bases in between. Germline lookup yields CDR1 SGDLS and CDR2 YYNGEE. This CDR3 region has 15 residues. CDR3 nucleotide sequence: TGTGCCAGCAGCGCTTCGGGCGCCGACTCCTACGAGCAGTACTTC. Translated: CASSASGADSYEQYF.

This clone was recorded once. V usage is TRBV25-1 and J usage is TRBJ2-2, with D possibly matching TRBD1 (5 bases). This CDR3 region has 15 residues. CDR1 MGHDK and CDR2 SYGVNS come from the germline V gene. With 1 base removed from V and 6 bases from J, the gap between germline ends came to 12 bases. The CDR3 spells CASSESVRVAGELFF. Written as DNA, the CDR3 is TGTGCCAGCAGTGAATCGGTCAGGGTGGCCGGGGAGCTGTTTTTT.

This chain joins TRBV27 and TRBJ2-1; 7 bases line up with TRBD2. The trim removed 7 bases at V and 3 bases at J, leaving 9 bases unmatched. Germline CDR1 and CDR2: MNHEY and SMNVEV (reference sequence). The CDR3 spans 15 residues. Here the CDR3 DNA reads TGTGCCAGCACCCTCCGGGGGGTAAGCTACAATGAGCAGTTCTTC. Residues: CASTLRGVSYNEQFF.

The CDR3 spells CASSTLSVRGTDTQYF. CDR3 in DNA: TGTGCCAGCAGCACCTTAAGCGTTCGGGGCACAGATACGCAGTATTTT. V usage is TRBV13 and J usage is TRBJ2-3; D not certain. V lost 5 bases, J lost 1 base, and 16 bases lay in between. Germline lookup yields CDR1 PRHDT and CDR2 FYEKMQ (reference sequence). The CDR3 sequence is 16 residues long. The whole variable domain, filled in from reference TRBV13 and TRBJ2-3, reads AAGVIQSPRHLIKEKRETATLKCYPIPRHDTVYWYQQGPGQDPQFLISFYEKMQSDKGSIPDRFSAQQFSDYHSELNMSSLELGDSALYFCASSTLSVRGTDTQYFGPGTRLTVL.